This passage covers 26 T cell receptor beta chains from one sample sequenced in a study of cytomegalovirus exposure and HLA in healthy donors. In the PCR, 60 Vbeta and 13 Jbeta primers were used. Assay used: immunoSEQ multiplex PCR; TCRdb lists only in-frame clones, some missing. The profile covers over 150,000 clones, with 60% to 80% appearing a single time and 1.3% to 1.5% taken by the ten largest. What was sequenced was PBMCs. The receptors shown here come from a man aged 60-69 years in good health and CMV-seronegative.

The chain combines TRBV2 with TRBJ2-3; TRBD2 matches at 10 bases. J gave up 1 base and V 2 bases, and 0 bases lay outside the gene matches. The CDR3 totals 15 residues. Germline V gene data show CDR1 as SNHLY and CDR2 as FYNNEI. In DNA form, the CDR3 reads TGTGCCAGCAGTGAACTAGCGGGGGGCACAGATACGCAGTATTTT. Its protein product is CASSELAGGTDTQYF.

This clone came up once. This chain connects TRBV4-1 to TRBJ1-1; 9 bases match TRBD1. The CDR3 runs to 15 residues. Per germline, CDR1 MGHRA and CDR2 YSYEKL. The trim removed 4 bases at V and 5 bases at J, leaving 8 bases unmatched. The DNA for the CDR3 is TGCGCCAGCAGCCGACAGGGGGTATCGTGGACTGAAGCTTTCTTT. Translation gives CASSRQGVSWTEAFF.

This clone has a handful of counts. The V gene is TRBV4-1, the J gene TRBJ2-1, with D maybe TRBD2 (5 bases). CDR1 MGHRA and CDR2 YSYEKL come from the germline V gene. The CDR3 has 16 residues. V gave up 5 bases and J gave up 5 bases, with 19 bases separating them. CDR3 region: CASSFATRADNNEQFF. CDR3 in DNA: TGCGCCAGCAGCTTTGCAACTAGAGCCGACAACAATGAGCAGTTCTTC.

The chain couples TRBV29-1 to TRBJ2-1; TRBD2 is a possible D gene (6 bases). Germline CDR1 and CDR2: SQVTM and ANQGSEA. The germline V and J ends were trimmed by 3 bases and 3 bases, with 15 bases remaining between them. The CDR3 covers 15 residues. The chain's CDR3 is CSVEGEVRVYNEQFF. Here the CDR3 DNA reads TGCAGCGTTGAGGGGGAGGTGCGGGTCTACAATGAGCAGTTCTTC.

The V call is TRBV5-5, the J call TRBJ2-2; D perhaps matches TRBD1 (6 bases). Germline loops: CDR1 SGHKS, CDR2 YYEKEE (reference sequence). The V end was cut by 10 bases, the J end by 2 bases, with 12 bases between. The CDR3 sequence is 13 residues long. CDR3 region: CASGTTNTGELFF. In nucleotides, the CDR3 is TGTGCCTCCGGGACAACCAACACCGGGGAGCTGTTTTTT.

The chain joins TRBV6-5 to TRBJ2-1; 8 bases are shared with TRBD1. This CDR3 contains 14 residues. From germline, CDR1 is MNHEY and CDR2 SVGAGI. Trimming at V came to 7 bases and at J to 0 bases, leaving 2 bases not matched to a gene. As DNA, the CDR3 is TGTGCCAGCACAGACAGGGGCTCCTACAATGAGCAGTTCTTC. It translates to CASTDRGSYNEQFF.

V and J are TRBV6-5 and TRBJ1-2; 7 nucleotides agree with TRBD1. The CDR3 has 13 amino acids. Germline CDR1 and CDR2: MNHEY and SVGAGI. V was pared by 6 bases and J by 8 bases, with 9 bases of the junction left unmatched. CDR3 in amino acids: CASSQGTVLGYTF. CDR3 nucleotides: TGTGCCAGCAGCCAGGGGACAGTCTTAGGCTACACCTTC.

The chain uses TRBV28 and TRBJ2-7; 10 bases match TRBD2. This CDR3 region has 15 residues. Germline loops: CDR1 MDHEN, CDR2 SYDVKM. V shed 5 bases and J 3 bases; nucleotides not matched to a gene: 7. The CDR3 bases are TGTGCCAGCAGTCCTCTCACTAGCGGGATCTACGAGCAGTACTTC. Translating gives CASSPLTSGIYEQYF.

Remarks on this clone: Other nucleotide sequences in the sample specify the same CDR3. The rearrangement uses TRBV19 and TRBJ2-3; D not certain. The CDR3 covers 14 residues. Germline-derived CDR1 and CDR2 are LNHDA and SQIVND (reference sequence). Trimming stripped 5 bases from V and 2 bases from J, with 11 bases between. CDR3 region: CASSALESTDTQYF. Here the CDR3 DNA reads TGTGCCAGTAGTGCCCTGGAGTCCACAGATACGCAGTATTTT.

The genes are TRBV27 and TRBJ2-2; 9 nucleotides line up with TRBD2. J gave up 6 bases and V 6 bases, and 8 bases lay outside the gene matches. Germline CDR1 reads MNHEY; CDR2 reads SMNVEV (reference sequence). CDR3 size: 15 residues. The CDR3 sequence is CASRPLAGVAGELFF. In DNA form, the CDR3 reads TGTGCCAGCAGGCCCTTAGCGGGAGTAGCCGGGGAGCTGTTTTTT.

The chain recombines TRBV7-2 with TRBJ2-5, with 8 bases that match TRBD1. V trimming: 5 bases; J trimming: 5 bases; junction bases outside the gene matches: 7. There are 14 residues in the CDR3. CDR1 is SGHTA, CDR2 FQGNSA, per germline. CDR3 nucleotide sequence: TGTGCCAGCAGCACCCGGACAGGGACCGAGACCCAGTACTTC. Amino acids: CASSTRTGTETQYF. Looking up the rest from reference TRBV7-2 and TRBJ2-5 gives the full variable domain: GAGVSQSPSNKVTEKGKDVELRCDPISGHTALYWYRQSLGQGLEFLIYFQGNSAPDKSGLPSDRFSAERTGGSVSTLTIQRTQQEDSAVYLCASSTRTGTETQYFGPGTRLLVL.

The rearrangement uses TRBV9 and TRBJ2-1, with TRBD1 as a possible D gene (6 bases). V dropped 0 bases and J dropped 10 bases, with 17 bases sitting between them. The CDR3 sequence is 15 residues long. Germline CDR1 is SGDLS and CDR2 is YYNGEE. The CDR3 sequence is CASSVGVASQGEQFF. The CDR3 coding sequence is TGTGCCAGCAGCGTAGGGGTAGCATCCCAGGGGGAGCAGTTCTTC.

The V call is TRBV6-6, the J call TRBJ2-7; 7 bases match TRBD2. Germline V CDR1 and CDR2: MNHNY, SVGAGI (reference sequence). Germline trimming cut 0 bases from V and 2 bases from J; bases unmatched to any gene: 7. The CDR3 sequence is 16 residues long. The chain's CDR3 is CASSYSLQREPYEQYF. In DNA, the CDR3 is TGTGCCAGCAGTTACTCGTTGCAGCGGGAACCCTACGAGCAGTACTTC.

J is TRBJ2-7 and V is TRBV5-4; maybe TRBD1 (5 bases). Looked up from germline, CDR1 is SGHNT and CDR2 is YYREEE (reference sequence). With 6 bases removed from V and 0 bases from J, the gap between germline ends came to 13 bases. This CDR3 is 14 amino acids long. Here the CDR3 reads CASTHQGSSYEQYF. In nucleotides, the CDR3 is TGTGCCAGCACTCACCAGGGAAGCTCCTACGAGCAGTACTTC.

The chain is built from TRBV5-4 and TRBJ2-5, with D unclear. The CDR3 is made up of 12 amino acids. V was trimmed by 4 bases and J by 5 bases, leaving 9 bases between them. Germline loops: CDR1 SGHNT, CDR2 YYREEE (reference sequence). The DNA for the CDR3 is TGTGCCAGCAGCCAAATGAGGGAGACCCAGTACTTC. Its translation: CASSQMRETQYF.

The chain combines TRBV7-2 with TRBJ2-1; weak D call: TRBD2 (5 bases). Looked up from germline, CDR1 is SGHTA and CDR2 is FQGNSA. This CDR3 contains 12 residues. The V end lost 6 bases, the J end lost 9 bases, and 12 bases lay between the germline ends. The CDR3 DNA reads TGTGCCAGCAGGGGAGTTAGGAGTGAGCAGTTCTTC. As protein: CASRGVRSEQFF.

As to this clone: Other DNA sequences in this sample translate to the same CDR3. This chain connects TRBV11-2 to TRBJ2-7; TRBD1 matches at 10 bases. CDR3 length: 15 residues. V dropped 5 bases and J dropped 4; count of bases not matched to a gene: 8. CDR1 and CDR2 (germline): SGHAT, FQNNGV. The CDR3 loop is CASSPDRDRGYEQYF. The CDR3 DNA sequence: TGTGCCAGCAGCCCCGACCGGGACAGGGGTTACGAGCAGTACTTC.

This clone was observed at least ten times. V usage is TRBV6-6 and J usage is TRBJ1-3; a possible D gene is TRBD1 (5 bases). The CDR3 length is 13 residues. V lost 6 bases and J lost 1, with 7 bases in between. Germline assignment: CDR1 MNHNY and CDR2 SVGAGI (reference sequence). Here the CDR3 reads CASSGGSGNTIYF. The CDR3 bases are TGTGCCAGCAGCGGGGGATCTGGAAACACCATATATTTT.

V gene TRBV29-1 combines with J gene TRBJ2-5; 13 nucleotides match TRBD2. J lost 5 bases, V lost 3 bases, and 9 bases had no gene match. CDR1 and CDR2 from the germline V gene are SQVTM and ANQGSEA. This CDR3 is built from 16 residues. The CDR3 DNA reads as TGCAGCGTTGATGACCAGGGACTAGCGGGGAGGGAGACCCAGTACTTC. It translates to CSVDDQGLAGRETQYF.

The V and J genes are TRBV27 and TRBJ1-5; D gene uncertain. Trimming took 4 bases from V and 5 from J, leaving 9 bases between them. The CDR3 covers 13 residues. Germline values: CDR1 MNHEY, CDR2 SMNVEV (reference sequence). The CDR3: CASSSIPDQPQHF. The CDR3 bases are TGTGCCAGCAGTTCCATCCCGGATCAGCCCCAGCATTTT.

V and J are TRBV5-1 and TRBJ2-7; TRBD1 agrees at 9 bases. Germline lookup yields CDR1 SGHRS and CDR2 YFSETQ. The CDR3 totals 15 residues. Losses at the gene ends were 7 bases for V and 3 bases for J; bases not matched to a gene: 11. Here the CDR3 reads CASFTGDRADYEQYF. CDR3 DNA: TGCGCCAGCTTCACCGGGGACAGGGCAGACTACGAGCAGTACTTC.

V usage is TRBV28 and J usage is TRBJ2-3; TRBD2 agrees at 9 bases. Trimming took 5 bases from V and 1 from J; bases not matched to a gene: 10. The CDR3 is 17 amino acids. Looked up from germline, CDR1 is MDHEN and CDR2 is SYDVKM. The CDR3 bases are TGTGCCAGCAGTCCTATATGGAGGACTAGCGGCACAGATACGCAGTATTTT. Encoded protein: CASSPIWRTSGTDTQYF.

A few counts support this clone. The V and J genes are TRBV9 and TRBJ1-3; no reliable D call. There are 15 residues in the CDR3. The V and J ends lost 3 bases and 0 bases respectively, with 10 bases between them. Per the germline V gene, CDR1 is SGDLS and CDR2 is YYNGEE. In DNA form, the CDR3 reads TGTGCCAGCAGCGGCGACGGGAGCTCTGGAAACACCATATATTTT. Its translation is CASSGDGSSGNTIYF.

This chain joins TRBV4-1 and TRBJ1-1; D not resolved. Trimming pared 3 bases from V and 5 bases from J, leaving 13 bases between. The CDR3 runs 14 residues. Germline V gene lookup returns CDR1 MGHRA and CDR2 YSYEKL. Here the CDR3 DNA reads TGCGCCAGCAGCCAGACGACAAGAAGGACTGAAGCTTTCTTT. As protein: CASSQTTRRTEAFF.

This chain links TRBV10-3 with TRBJ2-3; TRBD2 matches at 13 bases. The ends lost 6 bases at V and 4 bases at J; junction bases unmatched: 7. Germline V gives CDR1 ENHRY, CDR2 SYGVKD. The length of the CDR3 is 16 residues. The CDR3 DNA reads as TGTGCCATCAGGGGCGTGACTAGCGGGAGGCCAGATACGCAGTATTTT. Translating it yields CAIRGVTSGRPDTQYF.

This clone was detected a few times. In DNA, the CDR3 is TGTGCCAGCAGCTATCTTCCGGGACAGGGGGTTTCACCCCTCCACTTT. This translates into CASSYLPGQGVSPLHF. This chain connects TRBV27 to TRBJ1-6, with TRBD1 matching over 11 bases. The CDR3 runs 16 residues. The V and J ends lost 6 bases and 9 bases, in that order; junction bases with no gene match: 10. CDR1 is MNHEY, CDR2 SMNVEV, per germline (reference sequence).